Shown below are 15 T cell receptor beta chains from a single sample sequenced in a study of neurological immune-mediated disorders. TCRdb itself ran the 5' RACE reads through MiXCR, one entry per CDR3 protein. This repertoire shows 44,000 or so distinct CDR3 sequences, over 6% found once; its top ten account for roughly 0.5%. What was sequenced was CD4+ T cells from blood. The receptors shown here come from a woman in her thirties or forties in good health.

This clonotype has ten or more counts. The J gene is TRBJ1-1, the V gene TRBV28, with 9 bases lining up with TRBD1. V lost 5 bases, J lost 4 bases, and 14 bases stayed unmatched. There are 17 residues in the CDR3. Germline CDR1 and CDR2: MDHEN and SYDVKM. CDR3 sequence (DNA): TGTGCCAGCAGTGGGACAGGGAGATCGGTGAGGAGCACTGAAGCTTTCTTT. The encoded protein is CASSGTGRSVRSTEAFF.

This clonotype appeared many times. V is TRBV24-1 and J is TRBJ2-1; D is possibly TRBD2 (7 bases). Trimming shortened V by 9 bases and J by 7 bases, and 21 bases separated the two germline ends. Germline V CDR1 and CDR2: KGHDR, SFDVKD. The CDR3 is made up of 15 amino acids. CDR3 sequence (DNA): TGTGCCACCCGGGACTCGGGGGGCGTTAGGAATGAGCAGTTCTTC. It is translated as CATRDSGGVRNEQFF.

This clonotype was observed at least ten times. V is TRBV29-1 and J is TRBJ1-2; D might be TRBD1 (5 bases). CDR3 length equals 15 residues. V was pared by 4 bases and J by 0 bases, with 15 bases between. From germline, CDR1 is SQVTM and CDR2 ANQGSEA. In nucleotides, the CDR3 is TGCAGCGTTGGTTACAGGCCAACTACTAACTATGGCTACACCTTC. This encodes CSVGYRPTTNYGYTF.

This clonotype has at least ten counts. DNA for the CDR3: TGTGCCAGCAGCCTAGCGGGAGTCACAGATACGCAGTATTTT. As protein: CASSLAGVTDTQYF. The rearrangement joins TRBV3-1 to TRBJ2-3; TRBD2 agrees at 9 bases. V shed 4 bases and J 2 bases; nucleotides not matched to a gene: 1. The CDR3 has 14 amino acids. From germline, CDR1 is LGHDT and CDR2 YNNKEL (reference sequence).

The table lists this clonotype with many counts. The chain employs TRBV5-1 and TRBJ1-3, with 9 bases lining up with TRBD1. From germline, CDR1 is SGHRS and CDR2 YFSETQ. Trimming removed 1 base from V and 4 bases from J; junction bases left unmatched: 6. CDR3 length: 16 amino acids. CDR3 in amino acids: CASSLTGTGYGNTIYF. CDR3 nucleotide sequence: TGCGCCAGCAGCTTGACCGGGACAGGGTACGGAAACACCATATATTTT.

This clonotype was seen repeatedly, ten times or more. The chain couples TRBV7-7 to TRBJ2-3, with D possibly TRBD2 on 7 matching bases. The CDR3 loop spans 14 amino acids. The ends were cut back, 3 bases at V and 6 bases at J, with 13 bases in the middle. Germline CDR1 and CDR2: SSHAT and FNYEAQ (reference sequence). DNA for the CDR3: TGTGCCAGCAGCTTCAGACCGGGGGGCGATACGCAGTATTTT. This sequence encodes CASSFRPGGDTQYF.

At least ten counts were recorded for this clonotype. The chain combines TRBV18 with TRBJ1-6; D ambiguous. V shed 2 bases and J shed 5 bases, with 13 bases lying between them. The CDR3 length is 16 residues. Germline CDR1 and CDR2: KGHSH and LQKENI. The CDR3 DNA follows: TGTGCCAGCTCACCAAATGGGCAGGAAAATAATTCACCCCTCCACTTT. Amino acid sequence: CASSPNGQENNSPLHF.

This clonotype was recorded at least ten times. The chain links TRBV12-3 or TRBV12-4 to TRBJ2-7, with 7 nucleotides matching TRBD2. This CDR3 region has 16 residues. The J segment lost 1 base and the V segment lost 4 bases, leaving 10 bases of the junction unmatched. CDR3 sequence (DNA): TGTGCCAGCAGTTCCCCCTCGCGGGAGCGTTCCTACGAGCAGTACTTC. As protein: CASSSPSRERSYEQYF.

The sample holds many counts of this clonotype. As DNA, the CDR3 is TGTGCCATCAGTGAGTCCCAGGGTCGGAACTACGAGCAGTACTTC. It translates to CAISESQGRNYEQYF. The chain has TRBV10-3 and TRBJ2-7, with D possibly being TRBD1 (5 bases). Trimming removed 0 bases from V and 3 bases from J, with 12 bases in between. CDR3 length: 15 residues. The V gene's germline CDR1 is ENHRY and CDR2 SYGVKD.

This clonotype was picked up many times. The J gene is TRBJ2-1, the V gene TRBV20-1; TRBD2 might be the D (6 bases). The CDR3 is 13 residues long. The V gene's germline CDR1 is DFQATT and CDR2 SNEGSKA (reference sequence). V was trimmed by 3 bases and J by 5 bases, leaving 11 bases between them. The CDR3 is CSARKRANNEQFF. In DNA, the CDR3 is TGCAGTGCTAGGAAGCGGGCAAACAATGAGCAGTTCTTC.

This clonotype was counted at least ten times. CDR3 region: CSVSVSGRAGEQYF. The CDR3 DNA sequence: TGCAGCGTTTCGGTTAGCGGGAGGGCCGGGGAGCAGTACTTC. The chain combines TRBV29-1 with TRBJ2-7; 11 positions agree with TRBD2. V shed 5 bases and J 7 bases; nucleotides not matched to a gene: 10. This CDR3 spans 14 amino acids. From germline, CDR1 is SQVTM and CDR2 ANQGSEA.

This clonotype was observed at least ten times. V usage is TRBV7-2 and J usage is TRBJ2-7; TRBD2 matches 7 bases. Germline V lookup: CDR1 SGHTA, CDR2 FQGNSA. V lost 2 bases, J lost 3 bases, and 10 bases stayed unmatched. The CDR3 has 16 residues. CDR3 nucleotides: TGTGCCAGCAGCTTATGGGGCGGGAGAGAGGTCTACGAGCAGTACTTC. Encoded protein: CASSLWGGREVYEQYF.

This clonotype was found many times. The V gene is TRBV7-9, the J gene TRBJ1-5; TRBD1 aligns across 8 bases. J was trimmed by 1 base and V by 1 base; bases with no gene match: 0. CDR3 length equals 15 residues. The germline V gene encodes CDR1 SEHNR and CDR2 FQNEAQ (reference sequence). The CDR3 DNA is TGTGCCAGCAGCTTAGGGGACAGGAGCAATCAGCCCCAGCATTTT. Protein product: CASSLGDRSNQPQHF.

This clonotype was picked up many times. The CDR3 is CASSPRVVDTQYF. In nucleotides, the CDR3 is TGCGCCAGCAGCCCCCGGGTCGTTGATACGCAGTATTTT. This chain links TRBV5-1 with TRBJ2-3, with unresolved D. V lost 4 bases and J lost 6, with 12 bases in between. The CDR3 covers 13 residues. Germline assignment: CDR1 SGHRS and CDR2 YFSETQ.

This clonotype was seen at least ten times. CDR3 residues: CASSTPPGHAYNEQFF. The CDR3 region has the DNA TGTGCCAGCAGCACTCCGCCGGGACATGCCTACAATGAGCAGTTCTTC. V and J are TRBV7-2 and TRBJ2-1; weak D call: TRBD1 (6 bases). The germline CDR1 and CDR2 sequences are SGHTA and FQGNSA. V was shortened by 5 bases and J by 2 bases, with 16 bases between the two germline ends. The CDR3 covers 16 residues. The complete variable domain, with remaining parts taken from reference TRBV7-2 and TRBJ2-1, reads GAGVSQSPSNKVTEKGKDVELRCDPISGHTALYWYRQSLGQGLEFLIYFQGNSAPDKSGLPSDRFSAERTGGSVSTLTIQRTQQEDSAVYLCASSTPPGHAYNEQFFGPGTRLTVL.